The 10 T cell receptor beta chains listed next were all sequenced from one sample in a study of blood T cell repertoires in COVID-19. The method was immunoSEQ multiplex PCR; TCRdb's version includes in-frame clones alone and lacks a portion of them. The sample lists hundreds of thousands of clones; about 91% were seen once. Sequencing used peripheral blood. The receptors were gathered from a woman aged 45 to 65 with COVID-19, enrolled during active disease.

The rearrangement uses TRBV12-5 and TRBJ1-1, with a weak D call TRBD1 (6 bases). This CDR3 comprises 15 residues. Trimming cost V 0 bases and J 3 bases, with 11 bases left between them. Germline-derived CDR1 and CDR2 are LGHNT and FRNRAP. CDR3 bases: TGTGCTAGTGGTTTGGTACAGGGCGGCCACACTGAAGCTTTCTTT. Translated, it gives CASGLVQGGHTEAFF.

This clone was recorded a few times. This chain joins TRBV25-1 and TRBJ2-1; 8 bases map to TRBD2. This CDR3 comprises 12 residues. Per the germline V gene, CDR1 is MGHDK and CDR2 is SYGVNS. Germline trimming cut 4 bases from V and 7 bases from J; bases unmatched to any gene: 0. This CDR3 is CASSAGGNEQFF. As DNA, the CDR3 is TGTGCCAGCAGTGCGGGGGGGAATGAGCAGTTCTTC.

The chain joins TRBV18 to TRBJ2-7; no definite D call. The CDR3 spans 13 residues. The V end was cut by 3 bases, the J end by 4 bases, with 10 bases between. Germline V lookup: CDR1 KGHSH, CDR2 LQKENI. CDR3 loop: CASSPEINYEQYF. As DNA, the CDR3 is TGTGCCAGCTCACCTGAGATAAATTACGAGCAGTACTTC.

The CDR3 DNA reads as TGTGCCAGCAGCCCGAGGGATCACTATGGCTACACCTTC. Residues: CASSPRDHYGYTF. The chain uses TRBV6-5 and TRBJ1-2; D is unresolved. The CDR3 contains 13 residues. V was clipped by 6 bases and J by 3 bases, with 11 bases between them. The germline V gene encodes CDR1 MNHEY and CDR2 SVGAGI.

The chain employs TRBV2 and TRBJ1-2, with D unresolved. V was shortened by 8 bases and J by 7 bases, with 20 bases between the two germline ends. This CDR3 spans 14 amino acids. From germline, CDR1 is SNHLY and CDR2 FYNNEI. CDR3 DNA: TGTGCCAGCTCTTCTGGGGTGTTGAGGGCTGGCTACACCTTC. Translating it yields CASSSGVLRAGYTF.

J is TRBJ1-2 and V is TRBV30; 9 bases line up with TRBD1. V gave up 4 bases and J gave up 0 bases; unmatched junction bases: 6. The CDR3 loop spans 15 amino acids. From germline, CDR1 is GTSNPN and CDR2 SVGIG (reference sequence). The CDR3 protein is CAWTKGQGTNYGYTF. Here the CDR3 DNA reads TGTGCCTGGACGAAGGGACAGGGAACTAACTATGGCTACACCTTC. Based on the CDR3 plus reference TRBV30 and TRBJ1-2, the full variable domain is SQTIHQWPATLVQPVGSPLSLECTVEGTSNPNLYWYRQAAGRGLQLLFYSVGIGQISSEVPQNLSASRPQDRQFILSSKKLLLSDSGFYLCAWTKGQGTNYGYTFGSGTRLTVV.

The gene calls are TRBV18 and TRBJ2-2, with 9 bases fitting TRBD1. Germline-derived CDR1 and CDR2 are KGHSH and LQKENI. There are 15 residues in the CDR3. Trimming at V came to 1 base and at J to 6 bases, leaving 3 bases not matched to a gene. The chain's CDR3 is CASSPRDRAAGELFF. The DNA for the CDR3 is TGTGCCAGCTCACCACGGGACAGGGCTGCCGGGGAGCTGTTTTTT. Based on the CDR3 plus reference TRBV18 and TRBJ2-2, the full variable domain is NAGVMQNPRHLVRRRGQEARLRCSPMKGHSHVYWYRQLPEEGLKFMVYLQKENIIDESGMPKERFSAEFPKEGPSILRIQQVVRGDSAAYFCASSPRDRAAGELFFGEGSRLTVL.

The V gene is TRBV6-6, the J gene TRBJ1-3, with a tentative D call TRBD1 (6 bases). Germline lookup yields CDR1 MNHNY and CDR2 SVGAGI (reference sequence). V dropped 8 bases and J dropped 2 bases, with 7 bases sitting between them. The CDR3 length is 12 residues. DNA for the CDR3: TGTGCCAGCCACAGGGCTGGAAACACCATATATTTT. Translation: CASHRAGNTIYF.

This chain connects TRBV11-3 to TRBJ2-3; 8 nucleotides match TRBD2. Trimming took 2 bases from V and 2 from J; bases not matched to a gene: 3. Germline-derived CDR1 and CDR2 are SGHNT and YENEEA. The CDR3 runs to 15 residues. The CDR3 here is CASSLSGGPTDTQYF. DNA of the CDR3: TGTGCCAGCAGCTTAAGCGGGGGACCCACAGATACGCAGTATTTT.

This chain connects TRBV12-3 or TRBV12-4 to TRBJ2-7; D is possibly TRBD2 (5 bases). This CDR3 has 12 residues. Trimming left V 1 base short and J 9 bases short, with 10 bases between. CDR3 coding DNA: TGTGCCAGCAGTTTAGACCCTCGGGGGCAGTACTTC. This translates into CASSLDPRGQYF.